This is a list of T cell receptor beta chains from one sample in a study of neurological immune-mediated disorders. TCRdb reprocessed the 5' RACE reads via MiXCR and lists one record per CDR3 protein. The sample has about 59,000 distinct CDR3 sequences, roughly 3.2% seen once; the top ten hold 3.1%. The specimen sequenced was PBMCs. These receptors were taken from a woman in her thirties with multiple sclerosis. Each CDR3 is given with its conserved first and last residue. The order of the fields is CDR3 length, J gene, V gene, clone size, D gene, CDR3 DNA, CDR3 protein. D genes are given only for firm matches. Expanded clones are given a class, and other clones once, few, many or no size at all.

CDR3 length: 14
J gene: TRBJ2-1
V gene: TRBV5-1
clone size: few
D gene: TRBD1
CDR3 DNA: TGCGCCAGCAGCTTGGAGGGACAGGGCGATGAGCAGTTCTTC
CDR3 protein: CASSLEGQGDEQFF

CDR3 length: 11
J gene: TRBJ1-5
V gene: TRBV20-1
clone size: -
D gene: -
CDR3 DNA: TGCAGTGCTAGGAGGGAGACGACCGAGAATTTT
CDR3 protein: CSARRETTENF

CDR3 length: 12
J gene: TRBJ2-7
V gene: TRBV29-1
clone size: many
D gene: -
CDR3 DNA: TGCAGCGTTGCCAGCGCCTCCTACGAGCAGTACTTC
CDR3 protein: CSVASASYEQYF

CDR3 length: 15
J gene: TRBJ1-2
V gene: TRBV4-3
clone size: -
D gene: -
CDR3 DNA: TGCGCCAGCAGCCAAGATCGGATAATTAGGGAAGGCTACACCTTC
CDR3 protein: CASSQDRIIREGYTF

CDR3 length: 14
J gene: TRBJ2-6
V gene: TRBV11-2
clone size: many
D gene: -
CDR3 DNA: TGTGCCAGCAGCCCACTCGGTGGGGCCAACGTCCTGACTTTC
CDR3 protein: CASSPLGGANVLTF

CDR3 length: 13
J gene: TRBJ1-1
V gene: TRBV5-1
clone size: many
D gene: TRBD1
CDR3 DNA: TGCGCCAGCAGCTTCGACAGGGCTACTGAAGCTTTCTTT
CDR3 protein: CASSFDRATEAFF

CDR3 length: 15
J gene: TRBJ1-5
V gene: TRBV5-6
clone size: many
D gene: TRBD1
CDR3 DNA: TGTGCCAGCAGCTTAAGGGACAGGGCGAATCAGCCCCAGCATTTT
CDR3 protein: CASSLRDRANQPQHF

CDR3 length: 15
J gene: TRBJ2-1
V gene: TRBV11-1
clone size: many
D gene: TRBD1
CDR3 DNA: TGTGCCAGCAGCTTAGGCTGGACAGGGGGCAGTGAGCAGTTCTTC
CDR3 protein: CASSLGWTGGSEQFF

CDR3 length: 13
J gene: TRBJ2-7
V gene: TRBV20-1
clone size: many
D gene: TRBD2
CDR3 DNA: TGCAGTGCTAGGCGGGGGGGCTCCTACGAGCAGTACTTC
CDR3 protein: CSARRGGSYEQYF

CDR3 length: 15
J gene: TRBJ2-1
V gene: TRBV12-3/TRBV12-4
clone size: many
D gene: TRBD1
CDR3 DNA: TGTGCCAGCAGTCCCCTTTTACGGACAGGTAATGAGCAGTTCTTC
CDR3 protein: CASSPLLRTGNEQFF

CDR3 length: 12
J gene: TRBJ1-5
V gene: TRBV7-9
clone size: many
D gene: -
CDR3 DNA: TGTGCCAGCAGCGGATCAGGATCCCCCAAGAATTTT
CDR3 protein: CASSGSGSPKNF

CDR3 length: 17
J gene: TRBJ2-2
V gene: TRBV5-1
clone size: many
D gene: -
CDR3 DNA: TGCGCCAGCAGCTTGGAGCCTCCGGACGTGAACACCGGGGAGCTGTTTTTT
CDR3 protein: CASSLEPPDVNTGELFF

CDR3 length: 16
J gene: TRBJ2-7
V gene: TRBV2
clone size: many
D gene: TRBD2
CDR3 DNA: TGTGCCAGCAGTCACCCCGGACTAGCGGGATCCTACGAGCAGTACTTC
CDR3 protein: CASSHPGLAGSYEQYF

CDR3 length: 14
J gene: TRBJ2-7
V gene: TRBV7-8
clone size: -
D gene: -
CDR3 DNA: TGTGCCAGCAGCTTAGGCCAGTGCCTCAACGAGCAGTACTTC
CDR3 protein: CASSLGQCLNEQYF

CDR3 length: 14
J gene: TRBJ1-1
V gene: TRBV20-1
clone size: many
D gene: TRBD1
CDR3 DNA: TGCAGTGCCTCCAATCCGGACAGGACCTCTGAAGCTTTCTTT
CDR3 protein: CSASNPDRTSEAFF

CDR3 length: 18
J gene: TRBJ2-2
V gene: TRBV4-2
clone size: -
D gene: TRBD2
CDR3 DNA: TGTGCCAGCAGCCAAGGCCGGGGACTAGCGGGAGTAACCGGGGAGCTGTTTTTT
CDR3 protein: CASSQGRGLAGVTGELFF

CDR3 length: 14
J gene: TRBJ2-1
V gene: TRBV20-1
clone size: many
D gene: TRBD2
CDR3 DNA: TGCAGTGCTACGGCGGGAGAGGACTACAATGAGCAGTTCTTC
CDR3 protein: CSATAGEDYNEQFF

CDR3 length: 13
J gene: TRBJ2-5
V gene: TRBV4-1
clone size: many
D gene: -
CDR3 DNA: TGCGCCAGCAGCCGAATGCTCACAGAGACCCAGTACTTC
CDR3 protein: CASSRMLTETQYF

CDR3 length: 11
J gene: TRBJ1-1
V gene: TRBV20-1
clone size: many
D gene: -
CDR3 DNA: TGCAGTGCTAGAGAGGGAATTGAAGCTTTCTTT
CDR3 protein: CSAREGIEAFF

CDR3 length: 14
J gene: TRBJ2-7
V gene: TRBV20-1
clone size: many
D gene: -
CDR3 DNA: TGCAGTGTCCGGATGGGGGGTGAGGACTACGAGCAGTACTTC
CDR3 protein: CSVRMGGEDYEQYF

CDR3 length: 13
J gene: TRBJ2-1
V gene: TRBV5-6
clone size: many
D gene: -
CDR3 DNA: TGTGCCAGCAGCTTGGGTCCATACAATGAGCAGTTCTTC
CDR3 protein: CASSLGPYNEQFF

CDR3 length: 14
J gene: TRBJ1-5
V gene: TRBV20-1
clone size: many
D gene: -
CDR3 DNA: TGCAGTGCTAGTTCGGGGCGGGACAATCAGCCCCAGAATTTT
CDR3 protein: CSASSGRDNQPQNF

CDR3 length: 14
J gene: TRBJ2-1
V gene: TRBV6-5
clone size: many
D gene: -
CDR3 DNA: TGTGCCAGCAGAAATGCGGGGTTCGCGAATGAGCAGTTCTTC
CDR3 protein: CASRNAGFANEQFF

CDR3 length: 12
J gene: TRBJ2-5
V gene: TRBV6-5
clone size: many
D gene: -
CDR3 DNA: TGTGGAGGAGGGACTCTTCAAGAGACCCAGTACTTC
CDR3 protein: CGGGTLQETQYF

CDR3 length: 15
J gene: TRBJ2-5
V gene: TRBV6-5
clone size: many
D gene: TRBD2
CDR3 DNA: TGTGCCAGCAGTTCACCACTAGCGGGAGGGGAGACCCAGTACTTC
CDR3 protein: CASSSPLAGGETQYF

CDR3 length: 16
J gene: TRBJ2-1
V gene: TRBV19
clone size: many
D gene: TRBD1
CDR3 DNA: TGTGCCAGTAGTATAGGACCGGGACAGGGAAGCAATGAGCAGTTCTTC
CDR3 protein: CASSIGPGQGSNEQFF

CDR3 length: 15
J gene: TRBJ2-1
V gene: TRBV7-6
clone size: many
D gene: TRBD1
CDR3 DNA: TGTGCCAGCAGCTTTGGACAGGGTGCCAACAATGAGCAGTTCTTC
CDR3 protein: CASSFGQGANNEQFF

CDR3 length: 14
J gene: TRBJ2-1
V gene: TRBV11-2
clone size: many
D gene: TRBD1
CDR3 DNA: TGTGCCAGCAGCACCCGACAGGGATCAACCGAGCAGTTCTTC
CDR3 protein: CASSTRQGSTEQFF

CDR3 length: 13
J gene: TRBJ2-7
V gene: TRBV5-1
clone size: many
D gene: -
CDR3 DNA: TGCGCCAGCAGCTTGGTGCAGAGAGTCGAGCAGTACTTC
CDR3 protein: CASSLVQRVEQYF

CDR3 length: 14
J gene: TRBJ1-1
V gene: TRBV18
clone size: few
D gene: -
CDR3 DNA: TGTGCCAGCTCACCAGGGAGACGGAACACTGAAGCTTTCTTT
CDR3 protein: CASSPGRRNTEAFF

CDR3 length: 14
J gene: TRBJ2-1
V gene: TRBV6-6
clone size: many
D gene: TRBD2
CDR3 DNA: TGTGCCAGCAGTTGGCCTCGCTCTAGCGGTGAGCAGTTCTTC
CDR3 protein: CASSWPRSSGEQFF